The rows below give T cell receptor beta chains drawn from one sample of a study of blood T cell repertoires in COVID-19. Assay: immunoSEQ multiplex PCR; the TCRdb copy retains only in-frame clones and omits some. The sample lists approximately 54,000 clones, 80% to 90% occurring once. Sequenced input: peripheral blood. These receptors were collected from a human donor in a cohort sampled during active COVID-19. Both conserved end residues are part of each CDR3. D genes are given only for firm matches. Size is omitted from some rows. Given values are once, few, many or a class for expanded clones.

D	size	V	J	DNA	CDR3
TRBD1	-	TRBV19	TRBJ1-5	TGTGCCAGTAGCCCGACAGGGGGGATCAACCAGCCCCAGCATTTT	CASSPTGGINQPQHF
-	-	TRBV5-6	TRBJ1-2	TGTGCCAGCAGCTTGGATGGAGGGAGTGCCTATGGCTACACCTTC	CASSLDGGSAYGYTF
TRBD1	-	TRBV7-2	TRBJ1-6	TGTGCCAGCAGCTACATTACAGGGGGCGCTGAGAATTCACCCCTCCACTTT	CASSYITGGAENSPLHF
-	-	TRBV2	TRBJ1-4	TGTGCCAGCGAGGCCCGGAGTACTAATGAAAAACTGTTTTTT	CASEARSTNEKLFF
TRBD2	-	TRBV5-6	TRBJ2-7	TGTGCCAGCAGCTGGGACTATACTTACGAGCAGTACTTC	CASSWDYTYEQYF
TRBD2	-	TRBV7-2	TRBJ2-5	TGTGCCAGCAGCTTAGTGGCGACTAGCGCTCAAGAGACCCAGTACTTC	CASSLVATSAQETQYF
TRBD1	few	TRBV14	TRBJ2-2	TGTGCCAGCAGCCGACAGGGGACCCGCCAGCGGGGGGAGCTGTTTTTT	CASSRQGTRQRGELFF
TRBD1	once	TRBV28	TRBJ1-2	TGTGCCAGCCTGGACAGGACAGTATATGGCTACACCTTC	CASLDRTVYGYTF
TRBD1	-	TRBV28	TRBJ1-1	TGTGCCAGCACCAATACCGGGACAGCGAACACTGAAGCTTTCTTT	CASTNTGTANTEAFF
TRBD2	-	TRBV5-1	TRBJ2-2	TGCGCCAGCAGCCCACCGGGACTAGCGGGAGGCGTCGGGGAGCTGTTTTTT	CASSPPGLAGGVGELFF
TRBD2	-	TRBV5-4	TRBJ2-7	TGTGCCAGCAGCTCTCCTAGCGGGAGCGGCGAGCAGTACTTC	CASSSPSGSGEQYF
-	-	TRBV12-3/TRBV12-4	TRBJ1-6	TGTGCCAGCAGTTATCTTTCCGATTCACCCCTCCACTTT	CASSYLSDSPLHF
TRBD2	-	TRBV7-9	TRBJ2-3	TGTGCCAGCAGCTTAGTTCTAGCGGGAGTGTCAGATACGCAGTATTTT	CASSLVLAGVSDTQYF
-	-	TRBV21-1	TRBJ2-7	TGTGCCAGCAGCGTGGTACTATCCTACGAGCAGTACTTC	CASSVVLSYEQYF
-	-	TRBV5-1	TRBJ2-3	TGCGCCAGCAGCCCAACGACTGCCTCTAGCACAGATACGCAGTATTTT	CASSPTTASSTDTQYF
TRBD1	-	TRBV3-1/TRBV3-2	TRBJ1-4	TGTGCCAGCAGCCCTACAGGGGTTAATGAAAAACTGTTTTTT	CASSPTGVNEKLFF
TRBD1	-	TRBV6-2/TRBV6-3	TRBJ1-2	TGTGCCAGCAGTTCCCAAAGGACAGGAAACCCTTATGGCTACACCTTC	CASSSQRTGNPYGYTF
TRBD2	-	TRBV24-1	TRBJ2-5	TGTGCCACCAGTAGTAGGACTAGCGGCAAGAGAGCCCAGTACTTC	CATSSRTSGKRAQYF
-	few	TRBV7-8	TRBJ2-7	TGTGCCAGCAGCTTCCGTTATGGGACAATCTCCTACGAGCAGTACTTC	CASSFRYGTISYEQYF
TRBD2	-	TRBV6-1	TRBJ2-3	TGTGCCAGCAGTGATAGCGGGAGGGCCGGAGATACGCAGTATTTT	CASSDSGRAGDTQYF
-	-	TRBV5-1	TRBJ2-3	TGCGCCAGCAGTCCCCAGGGCCGGAGCACAGATACGCAGTATTTT	CASSPQGRSTDTQYF
-	-	TRBV24-1	TRBJ2-2	TGTGCCACCAGTGATTTCTCCCAACCACAGGGAACCGGGGAGCTGTTTTTT	CATSDFSQPQGTGELFF
-	-	TRBV28	TRBJ1-1	TGTGCCGGGGCCCTAGGCAGGGGAACTGAAGCTTTCTTT	CAGALGRGTEAFF
-	-	TRBV27	TRBJ1-1	TGTGCCAGCAGTTTCACAGGGAACACTGAAGCTTTCTTT	CASSFTGNTEAFF
-	-	TRBV5-4	TRBJ2-3	TGTGCCAGCAGCTTAGTCCGCGGAGTTAGCACAGATACGCAGTATTTT	CASSLVRGVSTDTQYF
-	-	TRBV14	TRBJ2-4	TGTGCCAGCAGCCAAGGAGGACTAGCCAAAAACATTCAGTACTTC	CASSQGGLAKNIQYF
TRBD2	-	TRBV5-1	TRBJ2-7	TGCGCCAGCAGCTCCGGGGCCCCGGGACTAAACTACGAGCAGTACTTC	CASSSGAPGLNYEQYF
TRBD2	-	TRBV6-2/TRBV6-3	TRBJ2-5	TGTGCCAGCAGTCCGAATAGCGGGAGGGCCGGGGAGACCCAGTACTTC	CASSPNSGRAGETQYF
TRBD2	-	TRBV5-4	TRBJ2-7	TGTGCCAGCAGCTTGGGGACTAGCGGGGCATACGAGCAGTACTTC	CASSLGTSGAYEQYF
-	-	TRBV28	TRBJ1-2	TGTGCCAGCAGTCCTAAATATCAAACTCACTATGGCTACACCTTC	CASSPKYQTHYGYTF
-	few	TRBV3-1/TRBV3-2	TRBJ2-3	TGTGCCAGCAGCTTGGGGAGTAAAAGCACAGATACGCAGTATTTT	CASSLGSKSTDTQYF
-	-	TRBV28	TRBJ1-2	TGTGCCAGCAGTTTATCGGGGGTCAACCTCTATGGCTACACCTTC	CASSLSGVNLYGYTF
TRBD1	-	TRBV5-4	TRBJ2-2	TGTGCCAGCAGCGGGACAGGCATAAAAGGCACCGGGGAGCTGTTTTTT	CASSGTGIKGTGELFF
-	-	TRBV5-6	TRBJ1-2	TGTGCCAGCAGCCACGGACCCAGCGGGGGCATATATGGCTACACCTTC	CASSHGPSGGIYGYTF
TRBD1	-	TRBV30	TRBJ1-6	TGTGCCTGGAGTCCCGGACAGGGGGATTCACCCCTCCACTTT	CAWSPGQGDSPLHF
TRBD1	-	TRBV5-6	TRBJ2-5	TGTGCCAGCAGACGATATGACAGGGAAGAGACCCAGTACTTC	CASRRYDREETQYF
-	-	TRBV30	TRBJ1-1	TGTGCCTCTAAGCATCGCGGACAGATGAACACTGAAGCTTTCTTT	CASKHRGQMNTEAFF
-	-	TRBV28	TRBJ1-2	TGTGCCAGCAGGCTACGTGAATCCAACTATGGCTACACCTTC	CASRLRESNYGYTF
TRBD1	-	TRBV4-1	TRBJ1-1	TGCGCCAGCAGCCAAGAAACAGGGGGCCTGAACACTGAAGCTTTCTTT	CASSQETGGLNTEAFF
-	-	TRBV2	TRBJ2-1	TGTGCCAGCCAGGTAGTACAGGGAGGGAACAATGAGCAGTTCTTC	CASQVVQGGNNEQFF
-	once	TRBV6-1	TRBJ2-7	TGTGCCAGCAGTGATCAATATGTGCGGGTTGGTGCCGAGCAGTACTTC	CASSDQYVRVGAEQYF
TRBD2	-	TRBV10-1	TRBJ2-2	TGCGCCAGCAGTGGGGGGACTAGTGCCAACACCGGGGAGCTGTTTTTT	CASSGGTSANTGELFF
-	-	TRBV7-2	TRBJ2-1	TGTGCCAGCAGCCCGACTAGCTACAATGAGCAGTTCTTC	CASSPTSYNEQFF
TRBD1	-	TRBV4-2	TRBJ1-5	TGTGCCAGCAGCCAAGAAGCACAGGGGGCTATTGGTCAGCCCCAGCATTTT	CASSQEAQGAIGQPQHF
-	-	TRBV11-3	TRBJ2-4	TGTGCCAGCAGCCCGGGACCGGGGGGCCTAGCCAAAAACATTCAGTACTTC	CASSPGPGGLAKNIQYF